These 21 T cell receptor beta chains share one sample of origin, sequenced in a study of cytomegalovirus exposure and HLA in healthy donors. PCR amplification relied on 60 Vbeta primers (plus 13 Jbeta primers). Sequencing used immunoSEQ multiplex PCR; TCRdb keeps in-frame clones, though not all of them. The repertoire holds roughly 71,000 clones, with 70% to 85% as singletons. Input material: PBMCs. The origin of the receptors is a girl aged 10 to 17 in good health and CMV-seropositive.

This sequence joins TRBV25-1 and TRBJ2-5, with 10 nucleotides matching TRBD1. The end of the DNA fits TRBJ2-7 better, so the J call may be wrong. The CDR3 totals 15 residues. Germline CDR1 MGHDK, CDR2 SYGVNS. CDR3 residues: CASSPDRGPPYEQYF. CDR3 nucleotides: TGTGCCAGCAGCCCCGACAGGGGGCCACCCTACGAGCAGTACTTC.

The V call is TRBV30, the J call TRBJ1-4; D is unresolved. The V end was cut by 0 bases, the J end by 5 bases, with 4 bases between. CDR3 size: 12 residues. Germline loops: CDR1 GTSNPN, CDR2 SVGIG (reference sequence). The CDR3 DNA reads TGTGCCTGGAGTGTTCAGAATGAAAAACTGTTTTTT. Its protein product is CAWSVQNEKLFF.

This rearrangement joins TRBV5-1 to TRBJ1-1, with D possibly matching TRBD1 (6 bases). Trimming removed 4 bases at V and 3 bases at J, with 16 bases between. The CDR3 runs to 15 residues. Per germline, CDR1 SGHRS and CDR2 YFSETQ. The CDR3 is CASSPAGASHTEAFF. CDR3 bases: TGCGCCAGCAGCCCGGCAGGGGCGAGTCACACTGAAGCTTTCTTT.

The CDR3 sequence is CASRRDRVTEAFF. The CDR3 DNA sequence: TGTGCCAGCAGGCGGGACAGGGTAACTGAAGCTTTCTTT. The chain carries TRBV28 and TRBJ1-1; 9 bases match TRBD1. The germline V gene has CDR1 MDHEN and CDR2 SYDVKM. The trim removed 6 bases at V and 5 bases at J, leaving 4 bases unmatched. There are 13 residues in the CDR3.

This chain connects TRBV6-5 to TRBJ2-7; D remains ambiguous. In germline, CDR1 is MNHEY, CDR2 SVGAGI. Trimming stripped 8 bases from V and 0 bases from J, with 14 bases between. The CDR3 consists of 14 residues. The CDR3 sequence: CASQLTMSSYEQYF. In DNA, the CDR3 is TGTGCCAGCCAACTTACTATGAGCTCCTACGAGCAGTACTTC.

The chain combines TRBV29-1 with TRBJ2-2; maybe TRBD1 (6 bases). V lost 6 bases to trimming and J lost 3 bases, with 17 bases between them. This CDR3 has 15 residues. Germline assignment: CDR1 SQVTM and CDR2 ANQGSEA. The CDR3 DNA reads TGCAGCGTCTCCACAGGGTTATGGGACACCGGGGAGCTGTTTTTT. Encoded protein: CSVSTGLWDTGELFF.

V gene TRBV6-1 combines with J gene TRBJ2-7; 7 nucleotides align to TRBD1. The ends lost 3 bases at V and 6 bases at J; junction bases unmatched: 8. There are 14 residues in the CDR3. Germline V lookup: CDR1 MNHNS, CDR2 SASEGT. CDR3 DNA: TGTGCCAGCAGTGAGACAGGGTCCCCTACCGAGCAGTACTTC. Amino acids: CASSETGSPTEQYF.

This chain uses TRBV30 with TRBJ1-2; D uncertain. This CDR3 contains 11 residues. CDR1 is GTSNPN, CDR2 SVGIG, per germline (reference sequence). V lost 4 bases and J lost 7, with 10 bases in between. The CDR3 DNA reads as TGTGCCTGGACCCGTTCGGGTGGCTACACCTTC. This gives the protein CAWTRSGGYTF. The whole variable domain, filled in from reference TRBV30 and TRBJ1-2, reads SQTIHQWPATLVQPVGSPLSLECTVEGTSNPNLYWYRQAAGRGLQLLFYSVGIGQISSEVPQNLSASRPQDRQFILSSKKLLLSDSGFYLCAWTRSGGYTFGSGTRLTVV.

The chain recombines TRBV27 with TRBJ2-7; 9 nucleotides line up with TRBD1. The CDR3 has 13 residues. The V segment lost 6 bases and the J segment 6 bases; nucleotides outside the gene matches: 6. Germline CDR1 MNHEY, CDR2 SMNVEV (reference sequence). DNA of the CDR3: TGTGCCAGCAGCCCGACAGGGGGTTTCGAGCAGTACTTC. Its protein is CASSPTGGFEQYF.

The chain couples TRBV2 to TRBJ2-1, with TRBD2 identical over 7 bases. The CDR3 loop spans 16 amino acids. Germline-derived CDR1 and CDR2 are SNHLY and FYNNEI. The trim removed 6 bases at V and 3 bases at J, leaving 11 bases unmatched. The CDR3 is CASSPGTTGFYNEQFF. The DNA for the CDR3 is TGTGCCAGCAGCCCCGGGACTACGGGCTTCTACAATGAGCAGTTCTTC.

The chain is built from TRBV15 and TRBJ1-5, with D perhaps matching TRBD1 (6 bases). The CDR3 is made up of 16 amino acids. The germline V and J ends were trimmed by 4 bases and 9 bases, with 22 bases remaining between them. Germline CDR1 LNHNV, CDR2 YYDKDF (reference sequence). CDR3 protein: CATSTPPGEGGWPQHF. The CDR3 DNA sequence: TGTGCCACCAGCACCCCCCCAGGGGAGGGAGGGTGGCCCCAGCATTTT.

This clone has only a few counts. The chain links TRBV4-1 to TRBJ2-7; no firm D call. Germline V gives CDR1 MGHRA, CDR2 YSYEKL. The CDR3 length is 16 residues. V gave up 0 bases and J gave up 6 bases, with 18 bases separating them. CDR3 nucleotide sequence: TGCGCCAGCAGCCAAGACCCGCCCTCAGCGCGTCTCGAGCAGTACTTC. It encodes CASSQDPPSARLEQYF.

V and J are TRBV29-1 and TRBJ2-1, with 10 bases matching TRBD2. The CDR3 runs 17 residues. V lost 6 bases and J lost 6; bases outside the gene matches: 17. Germline CDR1 and CDR2: SQVTM and ANQGSEA. CDR3 in amino acids: CSVMGLAQIRGANEQFF. CDR3 DNA: TGCAGCGTCATGGGACTAGCGCAAATCAGAGGAGCCAATGAGCAGTTCTTC.

V usage is TRBV9 and J usage is TRBJ2-7; 12 nucleotides agree with TRBD2. After removal of 3 bases from V and 4 bases from J, the junction contained 5 bases not matched to a gene. CDR3 length: 15 residues. The V gene's germline CDR1 is SGDLS and CDR2 YYNGEE. The CDR3 region is CASSAGLAGKYEQYF. The CDR3 region has the DNA TGTGCCAGCAGCGCAGGACTAGCGGGAAAGTACGAGCAGTACTTC.

The rearrangement links TRBV19 to TRBJ1-2; possible D gene TRBD1, 5 bases. Germline CDR1 reads LNHDA; CDR2 reads SQIVND (reference sequence). V was cut by 3 bases and J by 2 bases, with 10 bases left in between. This CDR3 contains 14 residues. DNA of the CDR3: TGTGCCAGTAGTATTACAGCAGGGAACTATGGCTACACCTTC. Translated: CASSITAGNYGYTF.

This chain uses TRBV4-3 with TRBJ2-3, with 7 bases fitting TRBD2. Germline V gene lookup returns CDR1 LGHNA and CDR2 YSLEER. This CDR3 comprises 15 residues. The trim removed 4 bases at V and 2 bases at J, leaving 6 bases unmatched. The CDR3 DNA follows: TGCGCCAGCAGCCGGGCGGGAGCCCCCACAGATACGCAGTATTTT. Translated, it gives CASSRAGAPTDTQYF.

The V and J genes are TRBV5-4 and TRBJ1-1; D unresolved. V was trimmed by 4 bases and J by 1 base, leaving 11 bases between them. Germline V CDR1 and CDR2: SGHNT, YYREEE (reference sequence). This CDR3 region has 14 residues. The DNA of the CDR3 is TGTGCCAGCAGCCCTCTCGGGGAGAACACTGAAGCTTTCTTT. Translated: CASSPLGENTEAFF.

The rearrangement uses TRBV4-1 and TRBJ1-2; no definite D call. The CDR3 is made up of 17 amino acids. V gave up 1 base and J gave up 4 bases, with 19 bases separating them. The germline V gene has CDR1 MGHRA and CDR2 YSYEKL. In DNA form, the CDR3 reads TGCGCCAGCAGCCAAGGGGAGACACTTCCCGACCTCTATGGCTACACCTTC. Translation: CASSQGETLPDLYGYTF.

The rearrangement links TRBV2 to TRBJ2-1; D unclear. V dropped 4 bases and J dropped 9 bases, with 7 bases sitting between them. Germline values: CDR1 SNHLY, CDR2 FYNNEI. The CDR3 spans 11 residues. Here the CDR3 reads CASSGDSEQFF. CDR3 coding DNA: TGTGCCAGCAGTGGAGATAGTGAGCAGTTCTTC.

The chain is built from TRBV25-1 and TRBJ2-2; 9 bases agree with TRBD1. CDR1 is MGHDK and CDR2 is SYGVNS in the germline V gene. Losses at the gene ends were 4 bases for V and 6 bases for J; bases not matched to a gene: 6. The CDR3 is 15 residues long. The CDR3 here is CASSGLTGGSGELFF. The CDR3 DNA follows: TGTGCCAGCAGTGGCCTCACAGGGGGCTCCGGGGAGCTGTTTTTT.

V gene TRBV7-2 combines with J gene TRBJ2-3; 14 bases agree with TRBD2. This CDR3 spans 15 amino acids. Trimming at V came to 4 bases and at J to 6 bases, leaving 3 bases not matched to a gene. Germline V lookup: CDR1 SGHTA, CDR2 FQGNSA. This CDR3 is CASSWGLAGVDTQYF. CDR3 coding DNA: TGTGCCAGCAGCTGGGGACTAGCGGGGGTCGATACGCAGTATTTT. Based on the CDR3 plus reference TRBV7-2 and TRBJ2-3, the full variable domain is GAGVSQSPSNKVTEKGKDVELRCDPISGHTALYWYRQSLGQGLEFLIYFQGNSAPDKSGLPSDRFSAERTGGSVSTLTIQRTQQEDSAVYLCASSWGLAGVDTQYFGPGTRLTVL.